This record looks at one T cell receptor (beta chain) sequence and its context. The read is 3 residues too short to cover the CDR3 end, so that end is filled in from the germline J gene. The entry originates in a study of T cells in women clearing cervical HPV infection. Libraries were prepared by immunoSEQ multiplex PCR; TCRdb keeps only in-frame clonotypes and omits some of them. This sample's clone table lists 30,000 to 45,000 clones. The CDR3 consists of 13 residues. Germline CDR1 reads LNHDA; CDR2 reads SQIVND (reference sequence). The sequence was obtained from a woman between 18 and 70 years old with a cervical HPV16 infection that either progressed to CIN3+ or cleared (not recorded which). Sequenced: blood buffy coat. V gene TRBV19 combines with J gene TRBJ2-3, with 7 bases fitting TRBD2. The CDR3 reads CASTTQRGQPQYF. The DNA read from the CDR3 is TGTGCCAGTACTACCCAGCGGGGTCAGCCG.